This entry is about one T cell receptor (beta chain). This entry belongs to a study of technical replicates of blood from several donors. CDR3 length: 13 residues. Germline V gene data show CDR1 as MDHEN and CDR2 as SYDVKM. Trimming left V 8 bases short and J 4 bases short, with 14 bases between. Only in-frame clones appear in the TCRdb table, and some are missing; sequencing was by immunoSEQ multiplex PCR. The sample holds more than 75,000 clones, about 94% seen once. V and J are TRBV28 and TRBJ1-2; D not resolved. Sequencing was done on a sample of T cells isolated from PBMCs. This clonotype was obtained from a human donor in good health. The CDR3 coding sequence is TGTGCCAGCCAGGCAGTAGATTCCTATGGCTACACCTTC. This sequence encodes CASQAVDSYGYTF.